The 28 T cell receptor beta chains in this list originate from one sample, sequenced in a study of Ad26.COV2.S vaccination and SARS-CoV-2 variants. Treatment here: about 20 received Ad26.COV2.S at low or high dose, single or two shots; about 5 received placebo; per-sample allocation not given. Day 63 after the first vaccine or placebo injection was the time point for sampling. TCRdb keeps only in-frame clones here, not all; method: immunoSEQ multiplex PCR. The sample lists some 410,000 clones; about 92% were seen once. The sequencing here drew on peripheral blood, taken in a trial of Ad26.COV2.S vaccine versus placebo. The receptors originated from a person aged 18 to 59 who received the Ad26.COV2.S COVID-19 vaccine or a placebo.

This chain connects TRBV28 to TRBJ1-6, with 8 bases matching TRBD1. CDR1 is MDHEN, CDR2 SYDVKM, per germline. The V and J ends lost 8 bases and 7 bases, in that order; junction bases with no gene match: 10. The CDR3 spans 15 residues. The CDR3 spells CASGYRQGRNSPLHF. In DNA form, the CDR3 reads TGTGCCAGCGGATACCGACAGGGGAGGAATTCACCCCTCCACTTT.

The chain is built from TRBV7-9 and TRBJ2-7, with 7 bases fitting TRBD1. Germline V gives CDR1 SEHNR, CDR2 FQNEAQ (reference sequence). This CDR3 comprises 11 residues. J gave up 9 bases and V 7 bases, and 6 bases lay outside the gene matches. The CDR3: CASTKGAGQYF. The DNA for the CDR3 is TGTGCCAGCACAAAGGGGGCAGGGCAGTACTTC.

The chain is built from TRBV19 and TRBJ1-1; D is perhaps TRBD1 (5 bases). Germline loops: CDR1 LNHDA, CDR2 SQIVND (reference sequence). The CDR3 consists of 12 residues. Trimming stripped 5 bases from V and 3 bases from J, with 7 bases between. The chain's CDR3 is CASSPGDTEAFF. CDR3 nucleotide sequence: TGTGCCAGTAGTCCGGGGGACACTGAAGCTTTCTTT.

In this sample, this clone turned up a few times. The rearrangement links TRBV6-1 to TRBJ2-7, with 9 bases that match TRBD1. Germline values: CDR1 MNHNS, CDR2 SASEGT. The CDR3 loop spans 14 amino acids. V lost 1 base to trimming and J lost 2 bases; unmatched junction nucleotides: 0. DNA of the CDR3: TGTGCCAGCAGTGAAGGGACAGGGGCCTACGAGCAGTACTTC. Its protein is CASSEGTGAYEQYF.

The chain joins TRBV5-1 to TRBJ2-3; D uncertain. The CDR3 loop spans 13 amino acids. Germline V lookup: CDR1 SGHRS, CDR2 YFSETQ. V lost 3 bases and J lost 0, with 5 bases in between. The CDR3 DNA reads as TGCGCCAGCAGCTGGGCTAGCACAGATACGCAGTATTTT. Protein product: CASSWASTDTQYF.

The chain joins TRBV18 to TRBJ2-5, with 15 bases fitting TRBD2. The junction had 2 bases not matched to a gene; V was cut back by 3 bases and J by 3 bases. The CDR3 has 16 residues. CDR1 and CDR2 (germline): KGHSH, LQKENI. CDR3 protein: CASSPGLAGGEETQYF. In DNA form, the CDR3 reads TGTGCCAGCTCACCCGGACTAGCGGGGGGGGAAGAGACCCAGTACTTC.

CDR3 sequence: CASSKGDGGYYEQYF. The CDR3 DNA follows: TGTGCCAGCAGCAAAGGGGACGGAGGTTACTACGAGCAGTACTTC. The rearrangement links TRBV21-1 to TRBJ2-7. TRBV21-1 is described as a pseudogene. This CDR3 spans 15 amino acids.

This chain joins TRBV2 and TRBJ2-1; TRBD2 aligns across 9 bases. The CDR3 covers 17 residues. V was pared by 7 bases and J by 0 bases, with 10 bases of the junction left unmatched. Germline V gene data show CDR1 as SNHLY and CDR2 as FYNNEI. The CDR3 loop is CASIMRGGRSSYNEQFF. The CDR3 region has the DNA TGTGCCAGCATCATGCGGGGGGGACGAAGCTCCTACAATGAGCAGTTCTTC.

The chain couples TRBV27 to TRBJ2-7; D may be TRBD1 or TRBD2 (6 bases each). The CDR3 consists of 15 residues. Germline values: CDR1 MNHEY, CDR2 SMNVEV (reference sequence). Between the trimmed V and J ends, which lost 6 bases and 3 bases, there was a span of 18 bases. CDR3 region: CASRLTGGTYYEQYF. CDR3 coding DNA: TGTGCCAGCAGGTTGACAGGTGGGACTTACTACGAGCAGTACTTC.

A single count supports this clone. The chain has TRBV19 and TRBJ1-1, with D possibly matching TRBD1 (6 bases). With 6 bases removed from V and 4 bases from J, the gap between germline ends came to 18 bases. CDR3 length: 15 residues. Germline CDR1 is LNHDA and CDR2 is SQIVND (reference sequence). DNA of the CDR3: TGTGCCAGTAGCCAAGACAGGTTAGGGAGCACTGAAGCTTTCTTT. Its protein is CASSQDRLGSTEAFF.

The gene calls are TRBV7-2 and TRBJ2-7; TRBD1 aligns across 8 bases. CDR3 length equals 15 residues. Unmatched junction bases numbered 10, after V lost 7 bases and J lost 2 bases. Germline loops: CDR1 SGHTA, CDR2 FQGNSA. The CDR3 spells CASTFGTGLTYEQYF. The CDR3 region has the DNA TGTGCCAGCACCTTCGGGACAGGTTTGACCTACGAGCAGTACTTC.

V is TRBV27 and J is TRBJ2-3; D assignment may be TRBD1 or TRBD2 (6 bases each). Deletions cut 1 base from V and 5 bases from J, with 10 bases between. The CDR3 is 14 amino acids. Germline-derived CDR1 and CDR2 are MNHEY and SMNVEV (reference sequence). Here the CDR3 reads CASSLWGAGDTQYF. CDR3 DNA: TGTGCCAGCAGTTTATGGGGGGCCGGAGATACGCAGTATTTT.

The rearrangement joins TRBV7-2 to TRBJ2-7, with TRBD1 matching over 9 bases. V was pared by 5 bases and J by 3 bases, with 8 bases of the junction left unmatched. Germline CDR1 and CDR2: SGHTA and FQGNSA. The CDR3 covers 15 residues. The CDR3 DNA follows: TGTGCCAGCAGCGGAGCGGGACAGGGACTCTACGAGCAGTACTTC. Amino acids: CASSGAGQGLYEQYF.

The chain links TRBV7-2 to TRBJ2-7, with 11 nucleotides matching TRBD1. The V gene's germline CDR1 is SGHTA and CDR2 FQGNSA. This CDR3 comprises 17 residues. With 2 bases clipped from V and 4 bases from J, the junction kept 10 bases outside the gene matches. This chain's CDR3 is CASSLLGDRGIGYEQYF. CDR3 bases: TGTGCCAGCAGCTTATTGGGGGACAGGGGGATCGGTTACGAGCAGTACTTC.

The chain is built from TRBV11-3 and TRBJ2-5; 12 bases line up with TRBD1. The CDR3 is made up of 15 amino acids. Per germline, CDR1 SGHNT and CDR2 YENEEA. The ends lost 5 bases at V and 4 bases at J; junction bases unmatched: 5. The chain's CDR3 is CASSPGQGAVETQYF. CDR3 nucleotide sequence: TGTGCCAGCAGCCCGGGACAGGGGGCCGTAGAGACCCAGTACTTC.

The chain combines TRBV4-3 with TRBJ2-6; D remains ambiguous. There are 16 residues in the CDR3. Deletions cut 1 base from V and 0 bases from J, with 7 bases between. CDR1 LGHNA and CDR2 YSLEER come from the germline V gene. The DNA for the CDR3 is TGCGCCAGCAGCCAAGGTTGGGGCTCTGGGGCCAACGTCCTGACTTTC. It specifies CASSQGWGSGANVLTF.

This clone occurred once. This sequence joins TRBV28 and TRBJ2-1; D not resolved. The CDR3 loop spans 19 amino acids. V was clipped by 3 bases and J by 0 bases, with 21 bases between them. Germline assignment: CDR1 MDHEN and CDR2 SYDVKM. CDR3 in DNA: TGTGCCAGCAGTTTTCCCTTTCTGGCAGAAGAGAGCTCCTACAATGAGCAGTTCTTC. Amino acid sequence: CASSFPFLAEESSYNEQFF. Filled out from reference TRBV28 and TRBJ2-1, the complete variable domain reads DVKVTQSSRYLVKRTGEKVFLECVQDMDHENMFWYRQDPGLGLRLIYFSYDVKMKEKGDIPEGYSVSREKKERFSLILESASTNQTSMYLCASSFPFLAEESSYNEQFFGPGTRLTVL.

This rearrangement joins TRBV6-2 or TRBV6-3 to TRBJ2-7; unclear D gene. V gave up 2 bases and J gave up 3 bases, with 5 bases separating them. The germline V gene has CDR1 MNHEY and CDR2 SVGEGT. This CDR3 has 12 residues. In DNA, the CDR3 is TGTGCCAGCAGTTACGTGGGCTACGAGCAGTACTTC. This sequence encodes CASSYVGYEQYF.

This chain uses TRBV5-1 with TRBJ2-7; D may match TRBD1 or TRBD2 (5 bases each). Germline CDR1 and CDR2: SGHRS and YFSETQ. CDR3 size: 17 residues. The ends were cut back, 1 base at V and 2 bases at J, with 19 bases in the middle. CDR3 amino acids: CASSLWLLRDGAYEQYF. CDR3 coding DNA: TGCGCCAGCAGCTTGTGGTTGTTGAGGGACGGGGCCTACGAGCAGTACTTC.

This rearrangement joins TRBV7-2 to TRBJ2-5; D is tentatively TRBD1 or TRBD2 (6 bases each). Germline V gives CDR1 SGHTA, CDR2 FQGNSA. The CDR3 consists of 14 residues. The V and J ends lost 5 bases and 4 bases respectively, with 14 bases between them. The CDR3: CASSPVGGRETQYF. The DNA of the CDR3 is TGTGCCAGCAGCCCAGTGGGGGGCCGAGAGACCCAGTACTTC.

V is TRBV19 and J is TRBJ1-4; TRBD1 matches at 9 bases. Germline CDR1 reads LNHDA; CDR2 reads SQIVND (reference sequence). CDR3 length: 15 residues. Germline trimming cut 4 bases from V and 8 bases from J; bases unmatched to any gene: 8. Here the CDR3 reads CASSTLGTGSEKLFF. CDR3 in DNA: TGTGCCAGTAGTACTCTAGGGACAGGGAGCGAAAAACTGTTTTTT.

The chain employs TRBV5-1 and TRBJ2-7, with D unresolved. CDR3 size: 15 residues. CDR1 SGHRS and CDR2 YFSETQ come from the germline V gene. The V end was cut by 0 bases, the J end by 2 bases, with 12 bases between. CDR3 residues: CASSLEATETYEQYF. In nucleotides, the CDR3 is TGCGCCAGCAGCTTGGAAGCGACGGAGACCTACGAGCAGTACTTC.

Regarding this clone: The same CDR3 arises from other DNA sequences in this sample as well. The gene calls are TRBV5-5 and TRBJ2-7; 9 nucleotides align to TRBD1. CDR1 and CDR2 (germline): SGHKS, YYEKEE (reference sequence). Trimming took 2 bases from V and 2 from J; bases not matched to a gene: 2. The CDR3 length is 14 residues. CDR3 nucleotide sequence: TGTGCCAGCAGCTTAGGGACAGGGCCCTACGAGCAGTACTTC. Its translation: CASSLGTGPYEQYF.

J is TRBJ1-1 and V is TRBV3-1 (or the pseudogene TRBV3-2); D uncertain. Germline loops: CDR1 LGHDT, CDR2 YNNKEL (reference sequence). The CDR3 is made up of 17 amino acids. Trimming pared 1 base from V and 0 bases from J, leaving 15 bases between. CDR3 sequence (DNA): TGTGCCAGCAGCCAAGTCCTTCTTCTGGGGATGAACACTGAAGCTTTCTTT. Translation gives CASSQVLLLGMNTEAFF.

The rearrangement uses TRBV11-3 and TRBJ2-7; D tentatively fits TRBD1 or TRBD2 (7 bases each). Trimming took 0 bases from V and 5 from J, leaving 17 bases between them. Germline CDR1 and CDR2: SGHNT and YENEEA. This CDR3 spans 16 amino acids. CDR3 DNA sequence: TGTGCCAGCAGCTTAGACCCAGGGGGGCGGGGGAACGAGCAGTACTTC. As protein: CASSLDPGGRGNEQYF.

The chain links TRBV5-6 to TRBJ2-2; TRBD2 is a possible D gene (7 bases). Germline V gene data show CDR1 as SGHDT and CDR2 as YYEEEE. CDR3 size: 13 residues. Trimming cost V 10 bases and J 2 bases, with 12 bases left between them. As DNA, the CDR3 is TGTGCCGCGCGGGGGCAAAACACCGGGGAGCTGTTTTTT. Translated: CAARGQNTGELFF. Filled out from reference TRBV5-6 and TRBJ2-2, the complete variable domain reads DAGVTQSPTHLIKTRGQQVTLRCSPKSGHDTVSWYQQALGQGPQFIFQYYEEEERQRGNFPDRFSGHQFPNYSSELNVNALLLGDSALYLCAARGQNTGELFFGEGSRLTVL.

This chain connects TRBV19 to TRBJ2-1; D unclear. This CDR3 comprises 15 residues. The V gene's germline CDR1 is LNHDA and CDR2 SQIVND (reference sequence). With 3 bases removed from V and 10 bases from J, the gap between germline ends came to 19 bases. Here the CDR3 DNA reads TGTGCCAGTAGTATGCTCCGGATAAATCGTGGCGAGCAGTTCTTC. Its protein is CASSMLRINRGEQFF.

CDR3 nucleotide sequence: TGTGCCAGCAGCCGGACAGGGGGCAGTTACTATGGCTACACCTTC. Protein sequence: CASSRTGGSYYGYTF. The rearrangement joins TRBV7-9 to TRBJ1-2; 11 bases align to TRBD1. Germline V gene data show CDR1 as SEHNR and CDR2 as FQNEAQ (reference sequence). The CDR3 has 15 amino acids. Germline trimming cut 5 bases from V and 3 bases from J; bases unmatched to any gene: 5.